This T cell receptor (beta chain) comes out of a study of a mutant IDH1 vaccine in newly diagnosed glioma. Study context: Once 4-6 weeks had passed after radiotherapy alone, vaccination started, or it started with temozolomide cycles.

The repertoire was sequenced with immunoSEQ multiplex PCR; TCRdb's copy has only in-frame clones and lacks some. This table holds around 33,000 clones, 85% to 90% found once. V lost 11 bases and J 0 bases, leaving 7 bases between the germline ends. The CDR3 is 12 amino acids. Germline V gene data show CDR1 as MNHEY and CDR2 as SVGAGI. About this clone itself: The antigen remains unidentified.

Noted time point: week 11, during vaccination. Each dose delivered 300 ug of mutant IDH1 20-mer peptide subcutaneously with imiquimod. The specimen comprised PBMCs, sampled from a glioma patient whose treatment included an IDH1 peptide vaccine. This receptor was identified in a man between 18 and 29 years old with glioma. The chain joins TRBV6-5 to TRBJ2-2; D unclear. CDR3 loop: CAGGTNTGELFF. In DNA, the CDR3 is TGTGCCGGTGGGACGAACACCGGGGAGCTGTTTTTT.